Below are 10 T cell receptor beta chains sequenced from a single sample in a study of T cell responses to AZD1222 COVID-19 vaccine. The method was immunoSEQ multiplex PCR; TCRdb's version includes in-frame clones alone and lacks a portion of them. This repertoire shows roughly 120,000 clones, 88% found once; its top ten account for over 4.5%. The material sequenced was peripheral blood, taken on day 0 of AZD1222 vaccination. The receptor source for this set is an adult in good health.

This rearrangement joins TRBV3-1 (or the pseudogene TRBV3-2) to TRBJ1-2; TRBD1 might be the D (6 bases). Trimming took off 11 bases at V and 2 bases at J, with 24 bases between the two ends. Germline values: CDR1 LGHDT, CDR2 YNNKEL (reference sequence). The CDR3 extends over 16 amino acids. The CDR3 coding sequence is TGTGCCCGAAATTATCATCAGGGAAGGGGGAACTATGGCTACACCTTC. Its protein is CARNYHQGRGNYGYTF.

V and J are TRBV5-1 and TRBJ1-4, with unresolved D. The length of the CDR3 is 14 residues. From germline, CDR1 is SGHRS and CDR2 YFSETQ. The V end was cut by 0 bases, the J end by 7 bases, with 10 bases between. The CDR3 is CASSLGGGGEKLFF. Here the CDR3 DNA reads TGCGCCAGCAGCTTGGGGGGTGGAGGTGAAAAACTGTTTTTT. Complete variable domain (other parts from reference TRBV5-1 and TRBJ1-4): KAGVTQTPRYLIKTRGQQVTLSCSPISGHRSVSWYQQTPGQGLQFLFEYFSETQRNKGNFPGRFSGRQFSNSRSEMNVSTLELGDSALYLCASSLGGGGEKLFFGSGTQLSVL.

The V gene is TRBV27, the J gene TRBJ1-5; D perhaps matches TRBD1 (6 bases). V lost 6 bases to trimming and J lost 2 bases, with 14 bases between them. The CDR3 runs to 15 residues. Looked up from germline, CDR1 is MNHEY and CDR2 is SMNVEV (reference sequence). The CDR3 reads CASRPGGGGNQPQHF. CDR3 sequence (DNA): TGTGCCAGCAGACCCGGAGGGGGTGGCAATCAGCCCCAGCATTTT.

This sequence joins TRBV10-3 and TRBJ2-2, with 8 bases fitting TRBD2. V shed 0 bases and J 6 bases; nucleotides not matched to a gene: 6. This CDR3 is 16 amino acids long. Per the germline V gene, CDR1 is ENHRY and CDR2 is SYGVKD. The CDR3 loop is CAISESSGARAGELFF. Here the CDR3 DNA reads TGTGCCATCAGTGAGTCTAGCGGGGCTCGCGCCGGGGAGCTGTTTTTT.

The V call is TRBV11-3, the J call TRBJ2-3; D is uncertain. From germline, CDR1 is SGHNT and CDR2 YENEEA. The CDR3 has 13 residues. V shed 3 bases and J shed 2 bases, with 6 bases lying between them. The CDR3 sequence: CASSLYPTDTQYF. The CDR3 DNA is TGTGCCAGCAGCTTGTACCCCACAGATACGCAGTATTTT.

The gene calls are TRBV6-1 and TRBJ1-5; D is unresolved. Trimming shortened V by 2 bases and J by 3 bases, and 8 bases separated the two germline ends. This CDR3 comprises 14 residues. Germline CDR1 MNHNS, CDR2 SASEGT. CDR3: CASSELGDNQPQHF. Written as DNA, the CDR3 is TGTGCCAGCAGTGAATTGGGTGACAATCAGCCCCAGCATTTT.

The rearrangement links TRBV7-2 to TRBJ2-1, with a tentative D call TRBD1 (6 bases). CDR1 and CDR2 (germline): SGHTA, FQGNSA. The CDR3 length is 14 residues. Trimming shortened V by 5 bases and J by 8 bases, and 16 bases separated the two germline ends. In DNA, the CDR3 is TGTGCCAGCAGCCCTGGACAGCACAAGGATGAGCAGTTCTTC. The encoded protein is CASSPGQHKDEQFF.

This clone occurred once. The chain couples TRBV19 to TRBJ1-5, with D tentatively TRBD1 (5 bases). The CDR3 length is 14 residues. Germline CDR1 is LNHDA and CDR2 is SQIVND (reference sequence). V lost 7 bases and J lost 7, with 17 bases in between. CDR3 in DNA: TGTGCCAGTAACCCCTCAGGGAGGAAACAGCCCCAGCATTTT. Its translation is CASNPSGRKQPQHF.

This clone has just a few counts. CDR3 loop: CASSYAIPGQGNTEAFF. The CDR3 DNA sequence: TGTGCCAGTAGTTACGCTATTCCGGGACAGGGGAACACTGAAGCTTTCTTT. The chain joins TRBV19 to TRBJ1-1; 9 bases are a match to TRBD1. Germline assignment: CDR1 LNHDA and CDR2 SQIVND (reference sequence). The CDR3 contains 17 residues. Losses at the gene ends were 5 bases for V and 1 base for J; bases not matched to a gene: 11.

CDR3 residues: CASSPGRQPQHF. CDR3 nucleotides: TGTGCCAGCAGTCCAGGTCGGCAGCCCCAGCATTTT. The V call is TRBV11-2, the J call TRBJ1-5; D is ambiguous. The germline V gene has CDR1 SGHAT and CDR2 FQNNGV. Trimming removed 6 bases from V and 7 bases from J, with 10 bases in between. The CDR3 extends over 12 amino acids.